A single sample is the source of the 18 T cell receptor beta chains below, sequenced in a study of blood T cell repertoires in COVID-19. Generated by immunoSEQ multiplex PCR, the TCRdb table keeps only in-frame clones and is missing some. The table has over 140,000 clones, more than 65% seen once; the top ten hold 3.5% to 4.5%. Sequencing was performed on peripheral blood. The receptor source for this set is a woman aged 55-69 years with acute or convalescent COVID-19.

The rearrangement links TRBV7-8 to TRBJ2-7, with D perhaps matching TRBD2 (6 bases). V was shortened by 5 bases and J by 4 bases, with 15 bases between the two germline ends. The CDR3 is 14 residues long. Germline-derived CDR1 and CDR2 are SGHVS and FQNEAQ. The CDR3 DNA follows: TGTGCCAGCAGCGGGACCATACTAGCTTACGAGCAGTACTTC. It yields the protein CASSGTILAYEQYF.

The chain has TRBV6-2 or TRBV6-3 and TRBJ2-3; 7 nucleotides line up with TRBD2. Looked up from germline, CDR1 is MNHEY and CDR2 is SVGEGT. Trimming took 4 bases from V and 1 from J; bases not matched to a gene: 5. The CDR3 spans 15 residues. This CDR3 is CASSWGDYRTDTQYF. The CDR3 DNA reads TGTGCCAGCAGTTGGGGGGACTATCGCACAGATACGCAGTATTTT.

The chain uses TRBV28 and TRBJ1-1, with 10 nucleotides matching TRBD1. This CDR3 contains 14 residues. Germline values: CDR1 MDHEN, CDR2 SYDVKM. J gave up 1 base and V 8 bases, and 4 bases lay outside the gene matches. The CDR3 DNA reads TGTGCCAGCGTTGGGGACAGGGGGAACACTGAAGCTTTCTTT. It encodes CASVGDRGNTEAFF.

V is TRBV28 and J is TRBJ1-1; TRBD1 matches at 8 bases. CDR1 MDHEN and CDR2 SYDVKM come from the germline V gene. Unmatched junction bases numbered 3, after V lost 1 base and J lost 2 bases. This CDR3 spans 15 amino acids. The CDR3 loop reads CASSLFGTGNTEAFF. The CDR3 DNA reads as TGTGCCAGCAGTTTATTCGGGACAGGAAACACTGAAGCTTTCTTT.

Worth noting for this clone: The conserved phenylalanine or tryptophan is not found at the CDR3 terminus, so this likely reflects a read error. No DNA is shown, since the ends of the CDR3 on it are uncertain; the CDR3 is the one TCRdb lists. The CDR3 here is CASSQVALIER. The chain carries TRBV4-1 and TRBJ1-1. Germline CDR1 and CDR2: MGHRA and YSYEKL. The CDR3 is 11 amino acids long, termini counted.

This clone was detected only a few times. The V and J genes are TRBV4-1 and TRBJ2-3; D gene unclear. V lost 2 bases and J 5 bases, leaving 14 bases between the germline ends. Germline V gene data show CDR1 as MGHRA and CDR2 as YSYEKL. The CDR3 length is 15 residues. CDR3 coding DNA: TGCGCCAGCAGCCAACCTAGGAGCGTTGGAGATACGCAGTATTTT. It translates to CASSQPRSVGDTQYF.

This sequence joins TRBV11-3 and TRBJ1-5; 8 bases match TRBD1. V was pared by 3 bases and J by 6 bases, with 7 bases of the junction left unmatched. In germline, CDR1 is SGHNT, CDR2 YENEEA. CDR3 length: 15 amino acids. CDR3 loop: CASSFRTGSVQPQHF. The DNA of the CDR3 is TGTGCCAGCAGCTTTAGGACAGGGTCGGTTCAGCCCCAGCATTTT.

V gene TRBV2 combines with J gene TRBJ2-5; 9 bases are shared with TRBD1. The CDR3 totals 15 residues. Trimming took 7 bases from V and 5 from J; bases not matched to a gene: 11. Germline V gives CDR1 SNHLY, CDR2 FYNNEI. CDR3 in DNA: TGTGCCAGCAAGGGACAGGGTGGTCGGATGGAGACCCAGTACTTC. Residues: CASKGQGGRMETQYF. Drawing the rest from reference TRBV2 and TRBJ2-5, the complete variable domain is EPEVTQTPSHQVTQMGQEVILRCVPISNHLYFYWYRQILGQKVEFLVSFYNNEISEKSEIFDDQFSVERPDGSNFTLKIRSTKLEDSAMYFCASKGQGGRMETQYFGPGTRLLVL.

The chain couples TRBV19 to TRBJ2-1; TRBD2 matches 12 bases. Germline V lookup: CDR1 LNHDA, CDR2 SQIVND (reference sequence). V was clipped by 4 bases and J by 9 bases; unmatched bases: 7. The CDR3 is 15 amino acids. DNA for the CDR3: TGTGCCAGTAGTACATCTAGCGGGAGGGCTGGTGAGCAGTTCTTC. Amino acids: CASSTSSGRAGEQFF.

V and J are TRBV4-1 and TRBJ1-2; D is possibly TRBD1 (5 bases). Per the germline V gene, CDR1 is MGHRA and CDR2 is YSYEKL. The CDR3 length is 15 residues. V lost 1 base and J lost 6, with 15 bases in between. CDR3 DNA: TGCGCCAGCAGCCAAGTTGGAAGGGGCGCGGATGGCTACACCTTC. Protein product: CASSQVGRGADGYTF.

The chain employs TRBV12-1 and TRBJ2-1; the D call TRBD2 from the table was never checked on the DNA. TRBV12-1 is a recognized pseudogene. The CDR3 runs to 16 residues. CDR3 sequence: CASSFKAADSYNEQFF. The DNA for the CDR3 is TGTGCCAGCAGCTTTAAAGCGGCGGACTCCTACAATGAGCAGTTCTTC.

CDR3 coding DNA: TGTGCCAGCAGCCAAAAAAACCAGGGGGCCTATGGCTACACCTTC. Its translation: CASSQKNQGAYGYTF. V and J are TRBV3-1 (or the pseudogene TRBV3-2) and TRBJ1-2, with TRBD1 matching 8 bases. V shed 2 bases, J shed 4 bases, and the junction held 6 bases outside the gene matches. The CDR3 is made up of 15 amino acids. Germline CDR1 and CDR2: LGHDT and YNNKEL (reference sequence).

The rearrangement links TRBV30 to TRBJ1-3; 7 nucleotides match TRBD1. The CDR3 runs 15 residues. Germline CDR1 reads GTSNPN; CDR2 reads SVGIG (reference sequence). Unmatched junction bases numbered 4, after V lost 2 bases and J lost 0 bases. The CDR3 spells CAWSRTGSSGNTIYF. Written as DNA, the CDR3 is TGTGCCTGGAGTCGGACAGGAAGCTCTGGAAACACCATATATTTT.

This chain joins TRBV21-1 and TRBJ2-3; whether TRBD2, the table's D call, matches the DNA was not checked. TRBV21-1 is termed a pseudogene. The CDR3 has 19 amino acids. CDR3 DNA: TGTGCCAGCAGCACCTTACACGAGCCAGCGGGATTCATGGCAGATACGCAGTATTTT. This sequence encodes CASSTLHEPAGFMADTQYF.

The V call is TRBV6-2 or TRBV6-3, the J call TRBJ1-3; D perhaps matches TRBD1 (6 bases). The CDR3 spans 15 residues. V lost 8 bases and J 4 bases, leaving 18 bases between the germline ends. CDR1 and CDR2 (germline): MNHEY, SVGEGT. In DNA form, the CDR3 reads TGTGCCAGCCGCCAAGCGGGGGCGCCAGGAAACACCATATATTTT. Translation gives CASRQAGAPGNTIYF.

CDR3 nucleotide sequence: TGTGCCAGCAGTCGGACACCTAACTATGGCTACACCTTC. It translates to CASSRTPNYGYTF. The rearrangement joins TRBV12-3 or TRBV12-4 to TRBJ1-2, with D possibly matching TRBD1 (5 bases). This CDR3 is 13 amino acids long. Between the trimmed V and J ends, which lost 5 bases and 0 bases, there was a span of 7 bases.

The table lists this clone with a few counts. The chain is built from TRBV5-1 and TRBJ1-1; 7 bases agree with TRBD1. Unmatched junction bases numbered 15, after V lost 5 bases and J lost 2 bases. The CDR3 is 17 residues long. In germline, CDR1 is SGHRS, CDR2 YFSETQ. CDR3 sequence (DNA): TGCGCCAGCAGGGCCGGGACAGTGCTAAACTCCAACACTGAAGCTTTCTTT. It yields the protein CASRAGTVLNSNTEAFF. Full variable domain (rest looked up from reference TRBV5-1 and TRBJ1-1): KAGVTQTPRYLIKTRGQQVTLSCSPISGHRSVSWYQQTPGQGLQFLFEYFSETQRNKGNFPGRFSGRQFSNSRSEMNVSTLELGDSALYLCASRAGTVLNSNTEAFFGQGTRLTVV.

The V gene is TRBV6-5, the J gene TRBJ2-7; TRBD1 matches at 8 bases. CDR3 length equals 15 residues. Germline lookup yields CDR1 MNHEY and CDR2 SVGAGI. V dropped 0 bases and J dropped 6; count of bases not matched to a gene: 7. In nucleotides, the CDR3 is TGTGCCAGCAGTTACTCGACTTGGGACAGGACCGAGCAGTACTTC. Its translation is CASSYSTWDRTEQYF.